This T cell receptor (beta chain) was captured by sequencing in a study of T cells in Graves' hyperthyroidism and ophthalmopathy. Clinical symptoms, serum thyroxine, TRAb, thyroid ultrasound and orbital computed tomography informed diagnoses. RNA transcripts provided the source from which TCR beta CDR3 regions were amplified. TCR CDR3 underwent first-round RT-PCR with the HTBI primer set. TCRdb re-called the multiplex PCR reads with MiXCR, one entry per CDR3 protein. The top ten hold about 43% of the sample, which has 500,000 to 600,000 distinct CDR3 sequences, 46% seen once. This clonotype was picked up many times. Sequences were obtained from peripheral blood or thyroid tissue (not recorded which). The source is an adult woman with Graves' disease, either hyperthyroidism or ophthalmopathy (not recorded which).

The CDR3 sequence: CASSHYRVGTGELFF. Here the CDR3 DNA reads TGTGCCAGCAGCCACTACAGGGTGGGCACCGGGGAGCTGTTTTTT. V is TRBV11-2 and J is TRBJ2-2; possibly TRBD1 for D (6 bases). This CDR3 comprises 15 residues. Trimming removed 5 bases at V and 4 bases at J, with 14 bases between. CDR1 and CDR2 (germline): SGHAT, FQNNGV.